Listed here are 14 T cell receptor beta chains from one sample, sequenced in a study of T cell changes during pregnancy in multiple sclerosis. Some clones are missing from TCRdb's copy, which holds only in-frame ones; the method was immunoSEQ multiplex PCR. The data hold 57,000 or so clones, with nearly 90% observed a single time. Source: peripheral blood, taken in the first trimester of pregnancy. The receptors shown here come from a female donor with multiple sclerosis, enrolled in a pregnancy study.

The CDR3 is CASSAREVSYNEQFF. The CDR3 DNA is TGTGCCAGCAGCGCACGGGAGGTTTCATACAATGAGCAGTTCTTC. This rearrangement joins TRBV2 to TRBJ2-1; TRBD2 matches at 7 bases. The CDR3 contains 15 residues. V dropped 6 bases and J dropped 4; count of bases not matched to a gene: 9. The germline V gene encodes CDR1 SNHLY and CDR2 FYNNEI.

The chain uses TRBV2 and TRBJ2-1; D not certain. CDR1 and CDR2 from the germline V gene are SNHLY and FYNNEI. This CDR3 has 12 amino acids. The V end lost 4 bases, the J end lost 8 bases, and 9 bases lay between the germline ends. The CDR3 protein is CASSVYSDEQFF. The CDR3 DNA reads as TGTGCCAGCAGTGTTTACTCGGATGAGCAGTTCTTC.

CDR3 in amino acids: CASSFSSGSLPYEQYF. CDR3 DNA sequence: TGCGCCAGCAGCTTCTCTAGCGGGTCCCTACCCTACGAGCAGTACTTC. The chain joins TRBV5-1 to TRBJ2-7; TRBD2 matches 8 bases. Germline loops: CDR1 SGHRS, CDR2 YFSETQ. The CDR3 consists of 16 residues. V lost 2 bases to trimming and J lost 2 bases; unmatched junction nucleotides: 9.

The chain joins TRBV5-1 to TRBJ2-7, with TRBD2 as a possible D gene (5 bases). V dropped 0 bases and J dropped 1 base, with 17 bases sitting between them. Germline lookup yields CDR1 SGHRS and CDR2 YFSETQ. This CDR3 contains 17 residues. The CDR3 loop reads CASSLGISGLLSYEQYF. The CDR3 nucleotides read TGCGCCAGCAGCTTGGGAATTTCTGGACTTCTTTCCTACGAGCAGTACTTC.

CDR3 nucleotides: TGTGCCAGCTCACTCGGGACAGATAGCAATCAGCCCCAGCATTTT. Amino acids: CASSLGTDSNQPQHF. The J gene is TRBJ1-5, the V gene TRBV18; 7 positions agree with TRBD1. Germline-derived CDR1 and CDR2 are KGHSH and LQKENI. CDR3 length equals 15 residues. Trimming took 4 bases from V and 0 from J; bases not matched to a gene: 3.

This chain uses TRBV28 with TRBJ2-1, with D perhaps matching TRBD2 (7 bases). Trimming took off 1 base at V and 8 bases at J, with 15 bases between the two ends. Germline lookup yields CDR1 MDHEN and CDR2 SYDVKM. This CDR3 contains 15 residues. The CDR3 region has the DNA TGTGCCAGCAGTTTATCGGCTAGGGGGGGCGATGAGCAGTTCTTC. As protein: CASSLSARGGDEQFF. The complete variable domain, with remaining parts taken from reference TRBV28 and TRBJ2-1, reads DVKVTQSSRYLVKRTGEKVFLECVQDMDHENMFWYRQDPGLGLRLIYFSYDVKMKEKGDIPEGYSVSREKKERFSLILESASTNQTSMYLCASSLSARGGDEQFFGPGTRLTVL.

The CDR3 spells CASSTGLAASYEQYF. The CDR3 nucleotides are TGTGCCAGCAGTACGGGACTAGCGGCCTCCTACGAGCAGTACTTC. The genes are TRBV27 and TRBJ2-7; TRBD2 agrees at 11 bases. V trimming: 5 bases; J trimming: 0 bases; junction bases outside the gene matches: 3. The CDR3 length is 15 residues. Looked up from germline, CDR1 is MNHEY and CDR2 is SMNVEV (reference sequence).

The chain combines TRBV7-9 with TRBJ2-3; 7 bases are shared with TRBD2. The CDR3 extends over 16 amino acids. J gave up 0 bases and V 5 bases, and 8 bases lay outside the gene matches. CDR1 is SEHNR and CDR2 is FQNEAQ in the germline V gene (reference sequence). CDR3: CASSQGGGGSTDTQYF. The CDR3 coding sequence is TGTGCCAGCAGCCAAGGCGGGGGTGGAAGCACAGATACGCAGTATTTT. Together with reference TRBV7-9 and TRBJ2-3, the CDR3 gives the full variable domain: DTGVSQNPRHKITKRGQNVTFRCDPISEHNRLYWYRQTLGQGPEFLTYFQNEAQLEKSRLLSDRFSAERPKGSFSTLEIQRTEQGDSAMYLCASSQGGGGSTDTQYFGPGTRLTVL.

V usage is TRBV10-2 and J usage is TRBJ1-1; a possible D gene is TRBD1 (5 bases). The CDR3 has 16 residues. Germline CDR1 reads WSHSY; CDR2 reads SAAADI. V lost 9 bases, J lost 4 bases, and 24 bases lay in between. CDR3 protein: CARNVKTQPGGTEAFF. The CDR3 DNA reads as TGCGCCAGAAACGTCAAAACCCAGCCCGGGGGCACTGAAGCTTTCTTT.

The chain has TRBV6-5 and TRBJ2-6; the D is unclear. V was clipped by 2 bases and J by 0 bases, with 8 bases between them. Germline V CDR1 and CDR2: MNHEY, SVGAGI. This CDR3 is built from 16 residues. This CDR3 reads CASSYGQTSGANVLTF. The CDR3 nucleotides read TGTGCCAGCAGTTACGGGCAGACCTCTGGGGCCAACGTCCTGACTTTC.

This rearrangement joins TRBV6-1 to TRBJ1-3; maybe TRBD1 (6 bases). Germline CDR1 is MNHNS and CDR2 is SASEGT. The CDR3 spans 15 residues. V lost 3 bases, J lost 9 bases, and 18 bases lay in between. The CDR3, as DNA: TGTGCCAGCAGTGAGGTGGGGGGGCTTTATGGCACCATATATTTT. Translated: CASSEVGGLYGTIYF.

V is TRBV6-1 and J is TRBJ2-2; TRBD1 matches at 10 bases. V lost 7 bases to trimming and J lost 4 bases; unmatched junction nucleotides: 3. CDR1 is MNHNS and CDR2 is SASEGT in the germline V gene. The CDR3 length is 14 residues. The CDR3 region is CASTRTGGTGELFF. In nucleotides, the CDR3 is TGTGCCAGCACCAGGACAGGGGGCACCGGGGAGCTGTTTTTT.

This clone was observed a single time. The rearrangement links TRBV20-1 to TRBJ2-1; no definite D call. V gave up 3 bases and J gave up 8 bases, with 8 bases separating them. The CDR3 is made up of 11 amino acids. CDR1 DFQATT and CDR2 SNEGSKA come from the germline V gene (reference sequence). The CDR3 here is CSASGSYEQFF. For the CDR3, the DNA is TGCAGTGCTAGCGGTTCCTATGAGCAGTTCTTC.

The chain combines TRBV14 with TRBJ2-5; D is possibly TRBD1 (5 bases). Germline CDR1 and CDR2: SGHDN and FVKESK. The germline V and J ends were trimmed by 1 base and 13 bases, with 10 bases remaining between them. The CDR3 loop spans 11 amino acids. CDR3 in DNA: TGTGCCAGCAGCCAAGGCCCAGGGTGGTACTTC. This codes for CASSQGPGWYF.